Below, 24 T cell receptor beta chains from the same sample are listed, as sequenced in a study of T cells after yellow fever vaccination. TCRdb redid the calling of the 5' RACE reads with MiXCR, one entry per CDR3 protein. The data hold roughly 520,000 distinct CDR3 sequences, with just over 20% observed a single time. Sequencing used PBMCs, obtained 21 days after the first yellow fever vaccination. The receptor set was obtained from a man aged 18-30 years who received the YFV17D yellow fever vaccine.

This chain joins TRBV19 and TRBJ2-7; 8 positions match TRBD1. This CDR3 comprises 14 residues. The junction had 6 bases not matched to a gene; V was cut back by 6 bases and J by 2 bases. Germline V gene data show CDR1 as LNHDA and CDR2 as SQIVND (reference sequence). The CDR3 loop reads CASSVDRATYEQYF. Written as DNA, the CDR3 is TGTGCCAGTAGCGTGGACAGGGCTACCTACGAGCAGTACTTC.

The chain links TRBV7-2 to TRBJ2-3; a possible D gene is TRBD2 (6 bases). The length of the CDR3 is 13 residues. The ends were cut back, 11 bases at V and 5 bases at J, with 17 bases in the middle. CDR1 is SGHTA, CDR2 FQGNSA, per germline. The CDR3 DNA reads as TGTGCCTCCAAGGCTGCGGGGATAGATACGCAGTATTTT. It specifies CASKAAGIDTQYF.

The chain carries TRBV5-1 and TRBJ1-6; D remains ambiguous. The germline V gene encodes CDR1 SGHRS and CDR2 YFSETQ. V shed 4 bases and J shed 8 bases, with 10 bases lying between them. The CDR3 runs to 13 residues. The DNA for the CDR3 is TGCGCCAGCAGCATGACTCCAGATTCACCCCTCCACTTT. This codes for CASSMTPDSPLHF. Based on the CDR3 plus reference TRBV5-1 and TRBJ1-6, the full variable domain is KAGVTQTPRYLIKTRGQQVTLSCSPISGHRSVSWYQQTPGQGLQFLFEYFSETQRNKGNFPGRFSGRQFSNSRSEMNVSTLELGDSALYLCASSMTPDSPLHFGNGTRLTVT.

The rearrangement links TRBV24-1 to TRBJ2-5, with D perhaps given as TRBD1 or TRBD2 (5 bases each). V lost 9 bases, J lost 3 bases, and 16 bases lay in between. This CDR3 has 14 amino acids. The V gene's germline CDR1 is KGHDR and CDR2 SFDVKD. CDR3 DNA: TGTGCCACCGCCCTCGGGGCGGCCGAAGAGACCCAGTACTTC. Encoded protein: CATALGAAEETQYF.

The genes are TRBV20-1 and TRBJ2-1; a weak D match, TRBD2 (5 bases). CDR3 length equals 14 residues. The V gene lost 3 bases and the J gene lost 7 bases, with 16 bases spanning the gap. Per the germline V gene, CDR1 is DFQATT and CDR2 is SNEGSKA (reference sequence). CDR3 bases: TGCAGTGCTAGCCCGGCCTACGGGGTAAATGAGCAGTTCTTC. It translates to CSASPAYGVNEQFF.

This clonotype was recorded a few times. The CDR3 protein is CASRDVDGETQYF. In DNA form, the CDR3 reads TGTGCCAGCCGGGACGTCGATGGAGAGACCCAGTACTTC. The chain joins TRBV18 to TRBJ2-5; tentatively, D is TRBD1 or TRBD2 (5 bases each). Trimming pared 8 bases from V and 4 bases from J, leaving 14 bases between. Germline CDR1 reads KGHSH; CDR2 reads LQKENI. The CDR3 has 13 residues.

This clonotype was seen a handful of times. CDR3: CASGLAGGQETQYF. CDR3 nucleotide sequence: TGTGCCAGTGGACTAGCGGGGGGCCAAGAGACCCAGTACTTC. V usage is TRBV7-2 and J usage is TRBJ2-5; 14 bases align to TRBD2. This CDR3 spans 14 amino acids. The V gene end was trimmed by 9 bases and the J gene end by 1 base; junction bases not matched to a gene: 1. Germline lookup yields CDR1 SGHTA and CDR2 FQGNSA.

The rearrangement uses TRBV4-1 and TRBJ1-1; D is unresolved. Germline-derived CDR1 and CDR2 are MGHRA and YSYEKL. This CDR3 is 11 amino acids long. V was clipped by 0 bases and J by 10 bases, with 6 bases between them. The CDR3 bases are TGCGCCAGCAGCCAAGACCTTAGAGCTTTCTTT. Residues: CASSQDLRAFF.

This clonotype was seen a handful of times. CDR3 in amino acids: CASSLDAYEQYV. The CDR3 DNA reads TGTGCCAGCAGTTTGGACGCCTACGAGCAGTACGTC. The chain has TRBV6-2 or TRBV6-3 and TRBJ2-7; D uncertain. Germline V gives CDR1 MNHEY, CDR2 SVGEGT. The V gene lost 4 bases and the J gene lost 2 bases, with 6 bases spanning the gap. This CDR3 comprises 12 residues.

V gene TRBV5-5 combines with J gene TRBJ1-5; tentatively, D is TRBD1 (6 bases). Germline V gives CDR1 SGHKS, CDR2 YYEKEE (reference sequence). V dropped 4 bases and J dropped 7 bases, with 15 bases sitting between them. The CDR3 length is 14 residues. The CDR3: CASSLTPGAQPQHF. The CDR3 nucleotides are TGTGCCAGCAGCCTTACCCCAGGGGCCCAGCCCCAGCATTTT.

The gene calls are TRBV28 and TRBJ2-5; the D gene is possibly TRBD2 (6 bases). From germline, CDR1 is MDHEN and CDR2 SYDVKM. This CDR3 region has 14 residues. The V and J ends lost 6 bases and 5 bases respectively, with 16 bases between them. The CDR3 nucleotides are TGTGCCAGCAGGGGGACTCGAGTTTGGGAGACCCAGTACTTC. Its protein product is CASRGTRVWETQYF. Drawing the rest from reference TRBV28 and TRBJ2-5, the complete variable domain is DVKVTQSSRYLVKRTGEKVFLECVQDMDHENMFWYRQDPGLGLRLIYFSYDVKMKEKGDIPEGYSVSREKKERFSLILESASTNQTSMYLCASRGTRVWETQYFGPGTRLLVL.

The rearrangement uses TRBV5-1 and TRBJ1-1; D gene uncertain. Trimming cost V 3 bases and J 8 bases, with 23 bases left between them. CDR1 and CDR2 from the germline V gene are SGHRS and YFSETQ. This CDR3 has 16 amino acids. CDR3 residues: CASSSRADLDGSEAFF. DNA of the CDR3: TGCGCCAGCAGCTCACGGGCCGACTTGGACGGGTCAGAAGCTTTCTTT.

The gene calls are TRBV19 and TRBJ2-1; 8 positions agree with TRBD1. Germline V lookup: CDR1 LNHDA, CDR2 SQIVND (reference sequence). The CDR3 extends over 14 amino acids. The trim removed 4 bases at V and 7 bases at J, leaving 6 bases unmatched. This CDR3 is CASSTQGALNEQFF. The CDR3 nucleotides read TGTGCCAGTAGTACTCAGGGGGCGCTGAATGAGCAGTTCTTC.

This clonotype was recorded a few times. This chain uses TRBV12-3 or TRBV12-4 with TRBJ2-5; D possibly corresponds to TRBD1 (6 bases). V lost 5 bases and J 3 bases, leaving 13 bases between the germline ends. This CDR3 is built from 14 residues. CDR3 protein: CASSLDRLEETQYF. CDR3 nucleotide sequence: TGTGCCAGCAGTCTGGACAGACTTGAAGAGACCCAGTACTTC.

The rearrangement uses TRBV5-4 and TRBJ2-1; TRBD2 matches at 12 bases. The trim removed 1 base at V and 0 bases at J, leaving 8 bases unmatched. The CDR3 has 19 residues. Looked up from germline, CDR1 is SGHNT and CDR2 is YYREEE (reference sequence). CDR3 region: CASSLKVSSGGGSYNEQFF. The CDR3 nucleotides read TGTGCCAGCAGCTTGAAGGTTTCTAGCGGGGGGGGCTCCTACAATGAGCAGTTCTTC.

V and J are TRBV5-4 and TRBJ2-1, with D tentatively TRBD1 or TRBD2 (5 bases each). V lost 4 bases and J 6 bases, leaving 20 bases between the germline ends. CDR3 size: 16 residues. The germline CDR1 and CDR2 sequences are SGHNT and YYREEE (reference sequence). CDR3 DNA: TGTGCCAGCAGCCCCGCCGGGGCGGCGGGCCTCAATGAGCAGTTCTTC. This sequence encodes CASSPAGAAGLNEQFF.

The CDR3 here is CASSPSGRGGTDTQYF. The CDR3 region has the DNA TGTGCCAGCAGCCCCTCAGGGAGGGGGGGCACAGATACGCAGTATTTT. The chain carries TRBV25-1 and TRBJ2-3, with a possible D match to TRBD2 (7 bases). Germline lookup yields CDR1 MGHDK and CDR2 SYGVNS. V gave up 6 bases and J gave up 1 base, with 17 bases separating them. This CDR3 is built from 16 residues. Based on the CDR3 plus reference TRBV25-1 and TRBJ2-3, the full variable domain is EADIYQTPRYLVIGTGKKITLECSQTMGHDKMYWYQQDPGMELHLIHYSYGVNSTEKGDLSSESTVSRIRTEHFPLTLESARPSHTSQYLCASSPSGRGGTDTQYFGPGTRLTVL.

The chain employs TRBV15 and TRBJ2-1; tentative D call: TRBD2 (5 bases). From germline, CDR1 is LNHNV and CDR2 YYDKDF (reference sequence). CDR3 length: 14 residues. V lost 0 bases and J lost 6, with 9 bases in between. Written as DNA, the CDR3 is TGTGCCACCAGCAGAGACCTAGCTGGCAATGAGCAGTTCTTC. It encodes CATSRDLAGNEQFF.

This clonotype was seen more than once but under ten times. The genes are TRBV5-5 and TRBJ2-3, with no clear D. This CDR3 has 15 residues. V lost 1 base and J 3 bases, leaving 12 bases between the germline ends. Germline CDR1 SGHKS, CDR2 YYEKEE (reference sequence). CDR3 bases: TGTGCCAGCAGCTTGAGTTCTAGATCGACAGATACGCAGTATTTT. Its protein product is CASSLSSRSTDTQYF. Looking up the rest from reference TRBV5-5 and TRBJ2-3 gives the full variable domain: DAGVTQSPTHLIKTRGQQVTLRCSPISGHKSVSWYQQVLGQGPQFIFQYYEKEERGRGNFPDRFSARQFPNYSSELNVNALLLGDSALYLCASSLSSRSTDTQYFGPGTRLTVL.

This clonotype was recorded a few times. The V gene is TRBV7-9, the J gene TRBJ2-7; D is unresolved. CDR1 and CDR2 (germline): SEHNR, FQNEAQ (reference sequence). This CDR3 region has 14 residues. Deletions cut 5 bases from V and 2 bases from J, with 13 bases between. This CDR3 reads CASSLARQPYEQYV. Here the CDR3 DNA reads TGTGCCAGCAGCCTGGCCCGGCAGCCCTACGAGCAGTACGTC.

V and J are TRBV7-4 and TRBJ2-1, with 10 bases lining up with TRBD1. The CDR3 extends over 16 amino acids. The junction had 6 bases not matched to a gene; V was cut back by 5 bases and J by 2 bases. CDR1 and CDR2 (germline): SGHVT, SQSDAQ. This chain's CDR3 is CASSTRQGAPYNEQFF. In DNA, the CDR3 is TGTGCCAGCAGCACGAGACAGGGGGCACCCTACAATGAGCAGTTCTTC.

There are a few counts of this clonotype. CDR3 sequence: CASSSTTGEGYTF. The DNA for the CDR3 is TGTGCCAGCAGCTCCACGACAGGGGAAGGCTACACCTTC. The V gene is TRBV7-3, the J gene TRBJ1-2; TRBD1 matches at 8 bases. Unmatched junction bases numbered 6, after V lost 4 bases and J lost 8 bases. This CDR3 is 13 amino acids long. Germline CDR1 is SGHTA and CDR2 is FQGTGA.

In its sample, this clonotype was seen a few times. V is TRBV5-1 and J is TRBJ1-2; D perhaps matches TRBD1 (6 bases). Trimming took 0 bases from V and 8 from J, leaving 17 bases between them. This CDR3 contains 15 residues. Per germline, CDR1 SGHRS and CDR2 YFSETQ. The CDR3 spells CASSLVTGHFGGYTF. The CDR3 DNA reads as TGCGCCAGCAGCTTGGTAACGGGACACTTTGGAGGCTACACCTTC.

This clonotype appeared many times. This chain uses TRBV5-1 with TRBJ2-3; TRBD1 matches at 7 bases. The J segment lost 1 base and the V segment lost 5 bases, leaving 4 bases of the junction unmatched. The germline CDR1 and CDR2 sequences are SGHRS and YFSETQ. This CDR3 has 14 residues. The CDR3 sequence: CASRRQGGTDTQYF. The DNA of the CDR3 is TGCGCCAGCAGGAGACAGGGAGGCACAGATACGCAGTATTTT.